This entry lists 27 T cell receptor beta chains sequenced from one sample in a study of regulatory and conventional T cells in RAG deficiency listed by TCRdb under 2017. Conventional CD4+ T cells were purified from blood as CD25-low CD127-high cells before genomic DNA extraction. The receptor library was made with the immunoSEQ multiplex PCR assay. Here the immuneACCESS table is served through TCRdb, limited to in-frame sequences with V and J called. Missing clones are a known gap in these copies; in checked studies unresolved V genes cover under half, and the rest lacks a known reason. This sample lists 34,000 or so clones; 76% were detected once. Of the sample, around 3.4% falls within the top ten clones. The same sample was also used in a study of regulatory T cells. Per the second study: The multiplex PCR relied on 52 forward TRBV primers and 13 reverse TRBJ primers, and amplification bias was corrected through assay-based and computational methods.

Sequenced: CD4+ effector T cells sorted from blood. The receptors were gathered from a human donor in good health.

The chain couples TRBV6-5 to TRBJ2-7; the D gene could be TRBD1 or TRBD2 (5 bases each). Germline assignment: CDR1 MNHEY and CDR2 SVGAGI. Between the trimmed V and J ends, which lost 0 bases and 0 bases, there was a span of 12 bases. This CDR3 region has 16 residues. In nucleotides, the CDR3 is TGTGCCAGCAGTTACTCGGGACCTTCGAGCTCCTACGAGCAGTACTTC. Amino acids: CASSYSGPSSSYEQYF.

This chain connects TRBV5-1 to TRBJ2-3, with 11 bases fitting TRBD1. V was pared by 0 bases and J by 6 bases, with 6 bases of the junction left unmatched. The CDR3 is 16 amino acids. Germline CDR1 and CDR2: SGHRS and YFSETQ. The CDR3 DNA reads as TGCGCCAGCAGCTTGGGGATGGGACAGGGGGTGGATACGCAGTATTTT. It translates to CASSLGMGQGVDTQYF. Based on the CDR3 plus reference TRBV5-1 and TRBJ2-3, the full variable domain is KAGVTQTPRYLIKTRGQQVTLSCSPISGHRSVSWYQQTPGQGLQFLFEYFSETQRNKGNFPGRFSGRQFSNSRSEMNVSTLELGDSALYLCASSLGMGQGVDTQYFGPGTRLTVL.

This clone was seen only a few times. The V gene is TRBV2, the J gene TRBJ1-5, with D maybe TRBD1 (5 bases). This CDR3 has 15 amino acids. Germline CDR1 and CDR2: SNHLY and FYNNEI. Trimming shortened V by 4 bases and J by 6 bases, and 16 bases separated the two germline ends. The CDR3 nucleotides read TGTGCCAGCAGTGGGATTGCAGGGAGCCTTCAGCCCCAGCATTTT. Translation: CASSGIAGSLQPQHF.

CDR3 sequence reads: CASSFLLEDRAKTQYF. The CDR3 coding sequence is TGTGCCAGCAGTTTTTTATTGGAGGACAGGGCAAAGACCCAGTACTTC. The chain recombines TRBV28 with TRBJ2-5; 8 bases are shared with TRBD1. J was trimmed by 6 bases and V by 3 bases; bases with no gene match: 12. Germline CDR1 reads MDHEN; CDR2 reads SYDVKM. The CDR3 loop spans 16 amino acids.

This clone was observed a few times. V usage is TRBV7-9 and J usage is TRBJ2-7; D remains ambiguous. CDR3 size: 14 residues. Trimming shortened V by 2 bases and J by 2 bases, and 10 bases separated the two germline ends. Looked up from germline, CDR1 is SEHNR and CDR2 is FQNEAQ (reference sequence). The CDR3 DNA is TGTGCCAGCAGCTTAAAGACACGAACCTACGAGCAGTACTTC. It codes for CASSLKTRTYEQYF.

This rearrangement joins TRBV7-2 to TRBJ1-2, with a weak D call TRBD1 (5 bases). Trimming pared 3 bases from V and 8 bases from J, leaving 10 bases between. Germline CDR1 SGHTA, CDR2 FQGNSA. This CDR3 region has 12 residues. CDR3 bases: TGTGCCAGCAGCTTTAATCGGGACGGCTACACCTTC. Amino acids: CASSFNRDGYTF.

The rearrangement links TRBV4-1 to TRBJ2-7, with TRBD2 matching 9 bases. Germline V CDR1 and CDR2: MGHRA, YSYEKL. The CDR3 runs to 14 residues. V was pared by 4 bases and J by 5 bases, with 6 bases of the junction left unmatched. CDR3 sequence: CASSPTGTSNEQYF. CDR3 in DNA: TGCGCCAGCAGCCCTACCGGGACTAGCAACGAGCAGTACTTC.

This clone has a handful of counts. The chain couples TRBV2 to TRBJ1-1; no clear D. Germline V gene lookup returns CDR1 SNHLY and CDR2 FYNNEI. Between the trimmed V and J ends, which lost 7 bases and 0 bases, there was a span of 15 bases. The CDR3 contains 15 residues. The chain's CDR3 is CASKRREVMNTEAFF. The CDR3 DNA follows: TGTGCCAGCAAGAGGCGGGAAGTTATGAACACTGAAGCTTTCTTT.

This chain connects TRBV5-5 to TRBJ2-7; weak D call: TRBD2 (5 bases). Germline V gene lookup returns CDR1 SGHKS and CDR2 YYEKEE (reference sequence). Deletions cut 2 bases from V and 3 bases from J, with 6 bases between. This CDR3 has 12 residues. CDR3 bases: TGTGCCAGCAGCTTAGGAGGCTACGAGCAGTACTTC. Translation gives CASSLGGYEQYF.

A few counts support this clone. This chain connects TRBV6-6 to TRBJ1-6, with D hard to call. Deletions cut 4 bases from V and 7 bases from J, with 17 bases between. CDR1 and CDR2 from the germline V gene are MNHNY and SVGAGI (reference sequence). The CDR3 contains 16 residues. In DNA, the CDR3 is TGTGCCAGCAGTTCCCCCGTAGGGCAACGGAATTCACCCCTCCACTTT. Amino acids: CASSSPVGQRNSPLHF.

This chain uses TRBV7-3 with TRBJ2-6; no clear D. The V end was cut by 6 bases, the J end by 2 bases, with 8 bases between. There are 14 residues in the CDR3. Germline lookup yields CDR1 SGHTA and CDR2 FQGTGA. CDR3 amino acids: CASSLTTGANVLTF. CDR3 nucleotide sequence: TGTGCCAGCAGTCTAACTACTGGGGCCAACGTCCTGACTTTC.

V usage is TRBV7-3 and J usage is TRBJ1-2; a possible D gene is TRBD1 (6 bases). The germline V gene has CDR1 SGHTA and CDR2 FQGTGA. The length of the CDR3 is 16 residues. The ends were cut back, 0 bases at V and 4 bases at J, with 15 bases in the middle. Written as DNA, the CDR3 is TGTGCCAGCAGCTTAACGATGCGGGGGCTAGGCTATGGCTACACCTTC. It specifies CASSLTMRGLGYGYTF.

This clone came up a few times. The chain uses TRBV30 and TRBJ1-6, with 9 bases that match TRBD1. The germline V gene has CDR1 GTSNPN and CDR2 SVGIG (reference sequence). CDR3 length equals 16 residues. V lost 3 bases and J lost 7; bases outside the gene matches: 10. The CDR3 sequence: CAWSGGTGTSNSPLHF. CDR3 nucleotide sequence: TGTGCCTGGAGCGGGGGGACAGGGACCTCCAATTCACCCCTCCACTTT. Supplemented by reference TRBV30 and TRBJ1-6, the full variable domain reads SQTIHQWPATLVQPVGSPLSLECTVEGTSNPNLYWYRQAAGRGLQLLFYSVGIGQISSEVPQNLSASRPQDRQFILSSKKLLLSDSGFYLCAWSGGTGTSNSPLHFGNGTRLTVT.

The J gene is TRBJ1-4, the V gene TRBV5-1; no clear D. The CDR3 consists of 13 residues. The germline CDR1 and CDR2 sequences are SGHRS and YFSETQ. V lost 2 bases and J lost 5, with 7 bases in between. Here the CDR3 reads CASSLQLNEKLFF. CDR3 DNA: TGCGCCAGCAGCTTACAGCTAAATGAAAAACTGTTTTTT.

This chain joins TRBV7-9 and TRBJ2-5; 7 nucleotides line up with TRBD1. Germline loops: CDR1 SEHNR, CDR2 FQNEAQ (reference sequence). The CDR3 is 14 amino acids. Trimming removed 5 bases from V and 4 bases from J; junction bases left unmatched: 7. CDR3 residues: CASSRGRDRETQYF. In DNA form, the CDR3 reads TGTGCCAGCAGCCGCGGTAGGGACAGAGAGACCCAGTACTTC.

This sequence joins TRBV5-1 and TRBJ2-4, with 7 bases that match TRBD1. The ends lost 10 bases at V and 2 bases at J; junction bases unmatched: 21. The CDR3 contains 18 residues. Looked up from germline, CDR1 is SGHRS and CDR2 is YFSETQ. CDR3 residues: CAVTGTEELEATKNIQYF. The CDR3 DNA reads as TGCGCCGTAACAGGGACAGAAGAACTAGAAGCAACCAAAAACATTCAGTACTTC.

The rearrangement links TRBV11-3 to TRBJ1-1; the D is unclear. Per germline, CDR1 SGHNT and CDR2 YENEEA. This CDR3 has 13 amino acids. Trimming pared 3 bases from V and 0 bases from J, leaving 5 bases between. CDR3 amino acids: CASSFQMNTEAFF. CDR3 DNA: TGTGCCAGCAGCTTCCAAATGAACACTGAAGCTTTCTTT.

This clone was seen only a few times. The DNA for the CDR3 is TGTGCCAGCACCACACGGGGGATTGATGGCTACACCTTC. It encodes CASTTRGIDGYTF. The chain has TRBV27 and TRBJ1-2; tentative D call: TRBD1 (5 bases). Looked up from germline, CDR1 is MNHEY and CDR2 is SMNVEV (reference sequence). CDR3 size: 13 residues. The V gene lost 7 bases and the J gene lost 6 bases, with 15 bases spanning the gap.

The chain carries TRBV28 and TRBJ1-2; 11 positions match TRBD1. The CDR3 spans 12 residues. Germline trimming cut 6 bases from V and 12 bases from J; bases unmatched to any gene: 6. CDR1 MDHEN and CDR2 SYDVKM come from the germline V gene. Written as DNA, the CDR3 is TGTGCCAGCAGCCCTCGGGACAGGGGGAACACCTTC. Translation: CASSPRDRGNTF.

CDR3 amino acids: CASSNLGGGGGYTF. The CDR3 DNA reads TGTGCCAGCAGTAACCTTGGGGGGGGAGGTGGCTACACCTTC. The chain links TRBV11-2 to TRBJ1-2, with a possible D match to TRBD1 (5 bases). CDR3 length: 14 residues. V lost 6 bases, J lost 7 bases, and 18 bases lay in between. CDR1 and CDR2 (germline): SGHAT, FQNNGV.

V gene TRBV7-2 combines with J gene TRBJ2-1; D is possibly TRBD2 (5 bases). From germline, CDR1 is SGHTA and CDR2 FQGNSA. The V end lost 4 bases, the J end lost 8 bases, and 15 bases lay between the germline ends. This CDR3 is built from 14 residues. CDR3 coding DNA: TGTGCCAGCAGCTCCCGACTAAACGGGGATGAGCAGTTCTTC. Its translation is CASSSRLNGDEQFF.

The V gene is TRBV30, the J gene TRBJ1-5; D is unclear. There are 14 residues in the CDR3. V lost 5 bases and J 0 bases, leaving 11 bases between the germline ends. The germline gives CDR1 GTSNPN, CDR2 SVGIG (reference sequence). The CDR3 DNA follows: TGTGCCTGGGGAGGCGAATATAGCAATCAGCCCCAGCATTTT. This translates into CAWGGEYSNQPQHF.

CDR3: CASSYRRGSGANVLTF. The CDR3 nucleotides read TGTGCCAGCAGCTACCGACGGGGCTCTGGGGCCAACGTCCTGACTTTC. The genes are TRBV11-2 and TRBJ2-6, with D tentatively TRBD2 (5 bases). Looked up from germline, CDR1 is SGHAT and CDR2 is FQNNGV. This CDR3 is built from 16 residues. V was trimmed by 4 bases and J by 0 bases, leaving 10 bases between them.

This clone showed up just a few times. The J gene is TRBJ2-7, the V gene TRBV6-5, with D possibly being TRBD1 (6 bases). This CDR3 region has 13 residues. Germline V gene sequence: CDR1 MNHEY, CDR2 SVGAGI. Trimming removed 7 bases at V and 2 bases at J, with 12 bases between. The CDR3 spells CASTQTGTYEQYF. For the CDR3, the DNA is TGTGCCAGCACCCAGACAGGTACCTACGAGCAGTACTTC.

The chain has TRBV6-6 and TRBJ2-3; 8 bases line up with TRBD2. The CDR3 length is 15 residues. V lost 8 bases to trimming and J lost 3 bases; unmatched junction nucleotides: 10. The V gene's germline CDR1 is MNHNY and CDR2 SVGAGI (reference sequence). CDR3 DNA: TGTGCCAGCCGTGAGAGCGGGGGCCGAACAGATACGCAGTATTTT. Protein sequence: CASRESGGRTDTQYF.

The chain combines TRBV2 with TRBJ1-1, with a weak D call TRBD1 (5 bases). CDR1 is SNHLY and CDR2 is FYNNEI in the germline V gene. V lost 6 bases and J lost 3, with 11 bases in between. The CDR3 runs 13 residues. Written as DNA, the CDR3 is TGTGCCAGCAGACGGGACCGAGACACTGAAGCTTTCTTT. Residues: CASRRDRDTEAFF.

The genes are TRBV5-1 and TRBJ2-7; the D gene is possibly TRBD1 (5 bases). Trimming removed 4 bases from V and 0 bases from J, with 11 bases in between. The V gene's germline CDR1 is SGHRS and CDR2 YFSETQ. CDR3 size: 14 residues. Here the CDR3 reads CASSATDISYEQYF. Written as DNA, the CDR3 is TGCGCCAGCAGCGCCACGGACATCTCCTACGAGCAGTACTTC.